This TCR beta chain derives from a study of cytomegalovirus exposure and HLA in healthy donors. This clone was seen a handful of times. CDR3 size: 15 residues. J lost 4 bases, V lost 2 bases, and 7 bases had no gene match. Germline V lookup: CDR1 WNHNN, CDR2 SYGVQD (reference sequence). Primers for the PCR totalled 60 Vbeta and 13 Jbeta. TCRdb's table, derived via immunoSEQ multiplex PCR, lists solely in-frame clones and lacks some. This table holds around 160,000 clones, roughly 83% found once. The chain couples TRBV10-1 to TRBJ2-5, with TRBD1 identical over 7 bases. This clonotype was sampled from a woman in her late teens or twenties in good health and CMV-seronegative. Specimen: PBMCs. CDR3 nucleotide sequence: TGCGCCAGCAGTGAGGACAGGGCGGGTCGAGAGACCCAGTACTTC. As protein: CASSEDRAGRETQYF.